The rows below give T cell receptor beta chains drawn from one sample of a study of cytomegalovirus exposure and HLA in healthy donors. This table comes from immunoSEQ multiplex PCR, and its TCRdb copy is limited to in-frame clones, with some not included. The table lists around 100,000 clones, around 74% of them singletons. The sequenced sample consisted of PBMCs. The receptors come from a man aged 30 to 45 in good health and CMV-seropositive. Both conserved end residues are part of each CDR3. D genes are given only for firm matches. Part of the rows lack a size; the others show once, few, many or a class for expanded clones.

>-|TRBJ1-5|-|TRBV15
CATHPAGRNQPQHF
TGTGCCACCCACCCGGCAGGCAGGAATCAGCCCCAGCATTTT
>TRBD2|TRBJ2-7|-|TRBV12-5
CASGPGPAWGGEQYF
TGTGCTAGTGGCCCTGGCCCGGCGTGGGGGGGGGAGCAGTACTTC
>TRBD1|TRBJ1-1|-|TRBV11-2
CASSLGQGGTEAFF
TGTGCCAGCAGCTTAGGACAGGGAGGCACTGAAGCTTTCTTT
>-|TRBJ2-1|-|TRBV6-1
CASSATGTSTEQFF
TGTGCCAGCAGTGCTACAGGGACCAGCACGGAGCAGTTCTTC
>-|TRBJ1-5|few|TRBV18
CASSPAVDQPQHF
TGTGCCAGCTCACCCGCGGTGGATCAGCCCCAGCATTTT
>-|TRBJ1-6|-|TRBV5-6
CASSLGQSPLGNNSPLHF
TGTGCCAGCAGCTTGGGACAGTCCCCCTTAGGTAATAATTCACCCCTCCACTTT
>-|TRBJ1-6|-|TRBV6-5
CASSFSQSPLHF
TGTGCCAGCAGTTTCAGTCAATCACCCCTCCACTTT
>-|TRBJ2-2|-|TRBV19
CASSIQGWSTGELFF
TGTGCCAGTAGTATACAGGGGTGGTCCACCGGGGAGCTGTTTTTT
>-|TRBJ2-2|-|TRBV7-2
CASSGSNTGELFF
TGTGCCAGCAGCGGCTCGAACACCGGGGAGCTGTTTTTT
>-|TRBJ1-3|-|TRBV29-1
CSVEDSTGPGNTIYF
TGCAGCGTTGAAGATTCCACAGGGCCTGGAAACACCATATATTTT
>-|TRBJ1-3|few|TRBV28
CASSLFWDNRNTIYF
TGTGCCAGCAGTTTATTTTGGGACAATAGAAACACCATATATTTT
>TRBD1|TRBJ2-4|-|TRBV6-5
CASSPDRGLDIQYF
TGTGCCAGCAGTCCGGACAGGGGGCTTGACATTCAGTACTTC
>-|TRBJ2-7|-|TRBV29-1
CSVDVTDDEQYF
TGCAGCGTTGACGTGACAGACGACGAGCAGTACTTC
>-|TRBJ1-2|-|TRBV5-1
CASSPGISNGYTF
TGCGCCAGCAGCCCGGGAATTTCGAATGGCTACACCTTC
>TRBD2|TRBJ2-5|few|TRBV5-1
CASSSRPGGGETQYF
TGCGCCAGCAGCTCCCGACCGGGGGGAGGAGAGACCCAGTACTTC